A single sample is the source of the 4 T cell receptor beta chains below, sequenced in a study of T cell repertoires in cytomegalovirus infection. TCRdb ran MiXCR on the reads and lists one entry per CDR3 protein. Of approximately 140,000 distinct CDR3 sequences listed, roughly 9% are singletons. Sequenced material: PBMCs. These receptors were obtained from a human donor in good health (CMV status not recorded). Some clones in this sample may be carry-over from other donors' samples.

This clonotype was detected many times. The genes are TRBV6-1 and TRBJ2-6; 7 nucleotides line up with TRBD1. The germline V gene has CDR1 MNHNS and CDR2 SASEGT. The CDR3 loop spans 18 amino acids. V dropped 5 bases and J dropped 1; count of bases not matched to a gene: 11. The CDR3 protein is CASSSGTGVRSGANVLTF. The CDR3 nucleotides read TGTGCCAGCAGTTCAGGAACAGGGGTCCGGTCTGGGGCCAACGTCCTGACTTTC.

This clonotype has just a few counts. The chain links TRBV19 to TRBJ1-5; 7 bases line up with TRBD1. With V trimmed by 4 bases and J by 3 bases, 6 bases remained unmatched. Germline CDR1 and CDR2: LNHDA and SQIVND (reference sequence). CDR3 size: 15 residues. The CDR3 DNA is TGTGCCAGTAGTACCCGACAGGGTTCCAATCAGCCCCAGCATTTT. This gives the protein CASSTRQGSNQPQHF.

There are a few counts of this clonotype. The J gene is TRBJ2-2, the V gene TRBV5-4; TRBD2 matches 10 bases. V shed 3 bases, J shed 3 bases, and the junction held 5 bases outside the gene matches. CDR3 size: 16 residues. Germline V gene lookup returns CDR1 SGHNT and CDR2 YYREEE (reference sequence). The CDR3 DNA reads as TGTGCCAGCAGCTCCAGCGGGGGGGCCTACACCGGGGAGCTGTTTTTT. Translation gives CASSSSGGAYTGELFF.

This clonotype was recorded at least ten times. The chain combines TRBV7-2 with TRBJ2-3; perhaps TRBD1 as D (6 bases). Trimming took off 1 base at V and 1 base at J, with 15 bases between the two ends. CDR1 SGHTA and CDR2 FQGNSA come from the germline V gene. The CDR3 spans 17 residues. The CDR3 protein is CASSLDPWGRGTDTQYF. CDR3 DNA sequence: TGTGCCAGCAGCTTAGATCCGTGGGGGCGCGGCACAGATACGCAGTATTTT.